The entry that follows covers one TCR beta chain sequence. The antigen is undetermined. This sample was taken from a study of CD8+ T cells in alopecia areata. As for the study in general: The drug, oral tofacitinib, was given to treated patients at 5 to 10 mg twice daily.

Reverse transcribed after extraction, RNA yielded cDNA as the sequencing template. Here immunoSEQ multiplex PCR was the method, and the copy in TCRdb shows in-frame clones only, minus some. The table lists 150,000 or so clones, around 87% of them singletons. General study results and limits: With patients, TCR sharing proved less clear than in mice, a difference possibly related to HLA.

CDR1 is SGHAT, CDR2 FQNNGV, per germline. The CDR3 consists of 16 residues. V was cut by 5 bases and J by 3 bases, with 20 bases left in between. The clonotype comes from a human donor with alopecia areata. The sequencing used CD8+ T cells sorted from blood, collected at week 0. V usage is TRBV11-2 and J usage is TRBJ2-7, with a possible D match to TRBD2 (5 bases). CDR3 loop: CASSPEDGETYYEQYF. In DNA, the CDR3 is TGTGCCAGCAGCCCGGAGGACGGAGAAACATACTACGAGCAGTACTTC.